This passage covers 27 T cell receptor beta chains from one sample sequenced in a study of blood T cell repertoires in COVID-19. Generated by immunoSEQ multiplex PCR, the TCRdb table keeps only in-frame clones and is missing some. This table holds 200,000 to 250,000 clones, around 80% found once. The sample comprised peripheral blood. All receptors derive from a woman in her twenties or thirties with COVID-19, enrolled during active disease.

The rearrangement uses TRBV7-9 and TRBJ1-2, with 9 nucleotides matching TRBD1. The CDR3 is 15 amino acids. Germline V gene data show CDR1 as SEHNR and CDR2 as FQNEAQ (reference sequence). V shed 5 bases and J 5 bases; nucleotides not matched to a gene: 9. Here the CDR3 reads CASSATGGKGYGYTF. CDR3 nucleotides: TGTGCCAGCAGCGCGACAGGGGGGAAGGGGTATGGCTACACCTTC.

This clone has more than one count but fewer than ten. This CDR3 is also generated by other DNA sequences in the sample. The V call is TRBV7-2, the J call TRBJ1-1, with TRBD1 matching over 7 bases. This CDR3 has 13 residues. Germline-derived CDR1 and CDR2 are SGHTA and FQGNSA. V shed 5 bases and J 7 bases; nucleotides not matched to a gene: 7. The CDR3 DNA follows: TGTGCCAGCAGCCTCGACAGGGCCTTTGAAGCTTTCTTT. Its protein is CASSLDRAFEAFF.

The V and J genes are TRBV5-4 and TRBJ1-2; D not certain. Trimming took off 1 base at V and 6 bases at J, with 16 bases between the two ends. The CDR3 runs 15 residues. From germline, CDR1 is SGHNT and CDR2 YYREEE (reference sequence). The CDR3 sequence: CASSLSVGGIDGYTF. The CDR3, as DNA: TGTGCCAGCAGCTTGTCCGTGGGAGGGATAGATGGCTACACCTTC.

The chain combines TRBV5-5 with TRBJ2-5; 13 positions agree with TRBD2. V gave up 4 bases and J gave up 1 base; unmatched junction bases: 4. This CDR3 region has 16 residues. Looked up from germline, CDR1 is SGHKS and CDR2 is YYEKEE (reference sequence). CDR3 residues: CASSPGTSGVQETQYF. The CDR3 DNA is TGTGCCAGCAGCCCAGGGACTAGCGGGGTCCAAGAGACCCAGTACTTC.

This chain links TRBV7-2 with TRBJ2-7; 8 bases line up with TRBD2. V shed 2 bases and J 2 bases; nucleotides not matched to a gene: 8. The CDR3 runs to 16 residues. Germline CDR1 reads SGHTA; CDR2 reads FQGNSA. In DNA form, the CDR3 reads TGTGCCAGCAGCTTACCCCTTAGCGGGGCCCCCTACGAGCAGTACTTC. Encoded protein: CASSLPLSGAPYEQYF. Combining the CDR3 with reference TRBV7-2 and TRBJ2-7 gives the whole variable domain GAGVSQSPSNKVTEKGKDVELRCDPISGHTALYWYRQSLGQGLEFLIYFQGNSAPDKSGLPSDRFSAERTGGSVSTLTIQRTQQEDSAVYLCASSLPLSGAPYEQYFGPGTRLTVT.

The chain recombines TRBV9 with TRBJ1-1, with TRBD1 matching 7 bases. Trimming took 3 bases from V and 8 from J; bases not matched to a gene: 4. Germline loops: CDR1 SGDLS, CDR2 YYNGEE. The CDR3 spans 12 residues. The CDR3 here is CASSAGTAEAFF. In DNA, the CDR3 is TGTGCCAGCAGCGCCGGGACAGCCGAAGCTTTCTTT. The full variable domain, its missing parts supplied by reference TRBV9 and TRBJ1-1, is DSGVTQTPKHLITATGQRVTLRCSPRSGDLSVYWYQQSLDQGLQFLIQYYNGEERAKGNILERFSAQQFPDLHSELNLSSLELGDSALYFCASSAGTAEAFFGQGTRLTVV.

The chain has TRBV10-3 and TRBJ1-5, with D possibly matching TRBD1 (5 bases). Germline CDR1 and CDR2: ENHRY and SYGVKD. Trimming removed 11 bases at V and 4 bases at J, with 18 bases between. This CDR3 has 14 residues. The CDR3 protein is CAVQNSGGNQPQHF. In DNA form, the CDR3 reads TGTGCCGTTCAGAACAGCGGGGGAAATCAGCCCCAGCATTTT.

The gene calls are TRBV28 and TRBJ1-1, with 10 bases that match TRBD1. Germline trimming cut 4 bases from V and 4 bases from J; bases unmatched to any gene: 12. From germline, CDR1 is MDHEN and CDR2 SYDVKM. The CDR3 loop spans 17 amino acids. Here the CDR3 reads CASSSIRQGALSTEAFF. The CDR3 bases are TGTGCCAGCAGTTCGATTCGACAGGGGGCTCTGAGCACTGAAGCTTTCTTT.

The V call is TRBV20-1, the J call TRBJ1-2; 7 nucleotides line up with TRBD1. The CDR3 is made up of 14 amino acids. The V segment lost 3 bases and the J segment 1 base; nucleotides outside the gene matches: 5. Germline values: CDR1 DFQATT, CDR2 SNEGSKA (reference sequence). The DNA for the CDR3 is TGCAGTGCTAGTTCTGGACAGGATAACTATGGCTACACCTTC. Translated, it gives CSASSGQDNYGYTF.

The chain is built from TRBV7-2 and TRBJ1-2; 7 nucleotides agree with TRBD1. Germline CDR1 is SGHTA and CDR2 is FQGNSA. CDR3 length: 14 residues. V lost 5 bases, J lost 4 bases, and 7 bases stayed unmatched. The CDR3 loop is CASSRTGVAYGYTF. The DNA of the CDR3 is TGTGCCAGCAGCCGTACAGGGGTGGCCTATGGCTACACCTTC. Based on the CDR3 plus reference TRBV7-2 and TRBJ1-2, the full variable domain is GAGVSQSPSNKVTEKGKDVELRCDPISGHTALYWYRQSLGQGLEFLIYFQGNSAPDKSGLPSDRFSAERTGGSVSTLTIQRTQQEDSAVYLCASSRTGVAYGYTFGSGTRLTVV.

The rearrangement links TRBV6-5 to TRBJ1-1; D is possibly TRBD1 (5 bases). The CDR3 spans 15 residues. V was clipped by 9 bases and J by 2 bases, with 19 bases between them. Germline CDR1 MNHEY, CDR2 SVGAGI. The CDR3 DNA reads TGTGCCAGACCCTACGGGGGGGGTTCCAACACTGAAGCTTTCTTT. This gives the protein CARPYGGGSNTEAFF.

This clone was detected ten times or more. V and J are TRBV7-9 and TRBJ1-5; the D gene is possibly TRBD1 (5 bases). The germline gives CDR1 SEHNR, CDR2 FQNEAQ (reference sequence). Trimming pared 5 bases from V and 7 bases from J, leaving 15 bases between. The CDR3 has 14 amino acids. The CDR3 is CASSQMGGSQPQHF. DNA for the CDR3: TGTGCCAGCAGCCAGATGGGGGGGAGCCAGCCCCAGCATTTT.

The chain carries TRBV6-4 and TRBJ2-3, with D unresolved. Trimming removed 5 bases from V and 5 bases from J, with 17 bases in between. Germline CDR1 MRHNA, CDR2 SNTAGT. The CDR3 has 15 amino acids. CDR3 DNA sequence: TGTGCCAGCAGTAATGGTACGGTCGCAAGAGATACGCAGTATTTT. Its translation: CASSNGTVARDTQYF.

The chain links TRBV24-1 to TRBJ1-1; D gene ambiguous. The CDR3 totals 13 residues. Trimming took off 1 base at V and 5 bases at J, with 7 bases between the two ends. Per the germline V gene, CDR1 is KGHDR and CDR2 is SFDVKD. CDR3: CATSDFGSTEAFF. For the CDR3, the DNA is TGTGCCACCAGTGATTTTGGCAGTACTGAAGCTTTCTTT.

The genes are TRBV4-1 and TRBJ1-1, with unresolved D. This CDR3 is built from 13 residues. V was shortened by 8 bases and J by 4 bases, with 14 bases between the two germline ends. Germline CDR1 reads MGHRA; CDR2 reads YSYEKL. The CDR3 loop is CASLLKEGTEAFF. Written as DNA, the CDR3 is TGCGCCAGCCTTCTTAAGGAGGGCACTGAAGCTTTCTTT.

The rearrangement uses TRBV23-1 and TRBJ2-3; weak D call: TRBD2 (6 bases). TRBV23-1 is placed among ORFs of uncertain function. V was clipped by 2 bases and J by 3 bases, with 15 bases between them. The CDR3 spans 16 residues. This CDR3 reads CASSQSVSAGTDTQYF. The CDR3, as DNA: TGCGCCAGCAGTCAAAGCGTCTCCGCGGGGACAGATACGCAGTATTTT.

The genes are TRBV4-3 and TRBJ2-5; 9 nucleotides line up with TRBD2. The CDR3 is made up of 13 amino acids. Germline loops: CDR1 LGHNA, CDR2 YSLEER. Trimming cost V 1 base and J 13 bases; bases outside gene matches: 7. The CDR3, as DNA: TGCGCCAGCAGCCAAGGACTAGCGGAGGTTTTGTACTTC. It is translated as CASSQGLAEVLYF.

J is TRBJ1-2 and V is TRBV4-3; 10 bases are shared with TRBD1. From germline, CDR1 is LGHNA and CDR2 YSLEER. This CDR3 spans 16 amino acids. Trimming cost V 3 bases and J 4 bases; bases outside gene matches: 8. The CDR3 DNA is TGCGCCAGCAGCCAGGGACAGGGGCGTCTAGGCTATGGCTACACCTTC. It yields the protein CASSQGQGRLGYGYTF.

J is TRBJ1-2 and V is TRBV6-5, with 7 nucleotides matching TRBD1. V lost 6 bases, J lost 4 bases, and 11 bases stayed unmatched. The CDR3 contains 15 residues. The germline V gene encodes CDR1 MNHEY and CDR2 SVGAGI. The CDR3 region is CASRSTQGVGYGYTF. The CDR3 DNA follows: TGTGCCAGCAGGTCCACCCAGGGGGTGGGCTATGGCTACACCTTC.

The genes are TRBV6-5 and TRBJ2-7, with 9 bases fitting TRBD1. CDR1 is MNHEY and CDR2 is SVGAGI in the germline V gene. The CDR3 loop spans 14 amino acids. Germline trimming cut 6 bases from V and 3 bases from J; bases unmatched to any gene: 6. The CDR3 region has the DNA TGTGCCAGCAGCCCCGGGACAGGGCACTACGAGCAGTACTTC. This translates into CASSPGTGHYEQYF.

This chain links TRBV5-1 with TRBJ2-7; the D is unclear. This CDR3 region has 15 residues. Per germline, CDR1 SGHRS and CDR2 YFSETQ. V shed 4 bases and J shed 0 bases, with 14 bases lying between them. The CDR3 region is CASSPADTSSYEQYF. CDR3 coding DNA: TGCGCCAGCAGCCCCGCCGACACGAGCTCCTACGAGCAGTACTTC. Using reference TRBV5-1 and TRBJ2-7 for the parts outside the CDR3, the full variable domain is KAGVTQTPRYLIKTRGQQVTLSCSPISGHRSVSWYQQTPGQGLQFLFEYFSETQRNKGNFPGRFSGRQFSNSRSEMNVSTLELGDSALYLCASSPADTSSYEQYFGPGTRLTVT.

J is TRBJ2-7 and V is TRBV5-4, with D tentatively TRBD1 (6 bases). V was cut by 3 bases and J by 2 bases, with 15 bases left in between. This CDR3 region has 15 residues. CDR1 SGHNT and CDR2 YYREEE come from the germline V gene (reference sequence). The CDR3 DNA reads TGTGCCAGCAGCTCTCCCGACAGGAGCCCCTACGAGCAGTACTTC. Translation: CASSSPDRSPYEQYF.

The chain combines TRBV19 with TRBJ2-3, with 10 nucleotides matching TRBD2. From germline, CDR1 is LNHDA and CDR2 SQIVND (reference sequence). J was trimmed by 4 bases and V by 3 bases; bases with no gene match: 19. CDR3 length: 20 amino acids. Written as DNA, the CDR3 is TGTGCCAGTAGTATTGATGGACTAGCGGTCAGGGGGCCCCTCCCAGATACGCAGTATTTT. Its translation: CASSIDGLAVRGPLPDTQYF.

The rearrangement uses TRBV13 and TRBJ2-7; TRBD1 matches at 10 bases. Per the germline V gene, CDR1 is PRHDT and CDR2 is FYEKMQ (reference sequence). This CDR3 comprises 16 residues. Trimming at V came to 5 bases and at J to 4 bases, leaving 11 bases not matched to a gene. CDR3 residues: CASSHSDRGRRYEQYF. For the CDR3, the DNA is TGTGCCAGCAGCCACTCCGACAGGGGGCGAAGGTACGAGCAGTACTTC. The full variable domain, rest sourced from reference TRBV13 and TRBJ2-7, is AAGVIQSPRHLIKEKRETATLKCYPIPRHDTVYWYQQGPGQDPQFLISFYEKMQSDKGSIPDRFSAQQFSDYHSELNMSSLELGDSALYFCASSHSDRGRRYEQYFGPGTRLTVT.

The chain recombines TRBV19 with TRBJ2-1, with 9 bases identical to TRBD2. From germline, CDR1 is LNHDA and CDR2 SQIVND (reference sequence). J was trimmed by 4 bases and V by 6 bases; bases with no gene match: 13. The CDR3 loop spans 17 amino acids. The CDR3 nucleotides read TGTGCCAGTAGCCGGCGATCGGGACTAGCTACGTACAATGAGCAGTTCTTC. Encoded protein: CASSRRSGLATYNEQFF.

The chain employs TRBV7-9 and TRBJ1-2, with a weak D call TRBD1 (6 bases). The CDR3 contains 14 residues. Trimming left V 2 bases short and J 2 bases short, with 9 bases between. Germline V lookup: CDR1 SEHNR, CDR2 FQNEAQ (reference sequence). CDR3 region: CASSLQGSNYGYTF. CDR3 sequence (DNA): TGTGCCAGCAGCTTACAGGGGTCGAACTATGGCTACACCTTC.

V usage is TRBV5-1 and J usage is TRBJ2-3, with a weak D call TRBD2 (5 bases). Deletions cut 7 bases from V and 4 bases from J, with 19 bases between. Per germline, CDR1 SGHRS and CDR2 YFSETQ. The CDR3 has 15 amino acids. CDR3 in DNA: TGCGCCAGCCGCCCACACTGGGAGTTGGCAGATACGCAGTATTTT. Protein sequence: CASRPHWELADTQYF.